This T cell receptor beta chain was identified in a study of cytomegalovirus exposure and HLA in healthy donors. Study-level information: Tens of millions of unique TCRs from HLA-typed donors were held in an early release of data.

CDR1 and CDR2 (germline): SGHRS, YFSETQ. J was trimmed by 8 bases and V by 4 bases; bases with no gene match: 9. CDR3 size: 14 residues. Use of 60 Vbeta and 13 Jbeta primers characterized the PCR. The assay was immunoSEQ multiplex PCR, and TCRdb's table has in-frame clones only and misses some. The sample has tens of thousands of clones; more than 65% are singletons. Study-level points and caveats: Researchers reported in a later analysis that common viral pathogens appeared linked to several top clusters. Upon later analysis, TCR association rates were observed to vary by HLA locus, being highest for DRB1 and lowest for HLA-C. Exclusion as indistinguishable affected some V segments, including TRBV6-2 and TRBV6-3.

Concerning this clone itself: Its antigen is unidentified.

The chain couples TRBV5-1 to TRBJ2-1; TRBD1 matches 7 bases. The sequencing sample was made of PBMCs. The sequence was obtained from a man in his sixties in good health and CMV-seronegative. CDR3 protein: CASSEETGQHEQFF. CDR3 DNA sequence: TGCGCCAGCAGCGAAGAGACAGGGCAACATGAGCAGTTCTTC.